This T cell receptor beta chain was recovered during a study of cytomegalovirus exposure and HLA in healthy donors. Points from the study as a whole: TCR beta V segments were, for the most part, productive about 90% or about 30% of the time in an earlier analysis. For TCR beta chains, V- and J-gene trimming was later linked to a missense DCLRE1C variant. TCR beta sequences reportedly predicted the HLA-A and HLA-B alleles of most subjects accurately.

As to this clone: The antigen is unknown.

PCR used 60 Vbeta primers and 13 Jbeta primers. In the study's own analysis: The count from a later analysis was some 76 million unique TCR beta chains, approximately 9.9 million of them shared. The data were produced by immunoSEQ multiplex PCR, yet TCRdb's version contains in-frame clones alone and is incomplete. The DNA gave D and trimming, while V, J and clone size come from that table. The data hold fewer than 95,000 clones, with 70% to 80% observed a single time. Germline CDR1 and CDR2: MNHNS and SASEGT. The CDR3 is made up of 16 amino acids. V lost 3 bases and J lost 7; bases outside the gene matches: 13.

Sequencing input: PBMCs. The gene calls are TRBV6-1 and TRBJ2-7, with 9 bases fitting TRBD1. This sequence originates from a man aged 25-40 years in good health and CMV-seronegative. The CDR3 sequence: CASSDRDRAPSGEQYV. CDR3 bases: TGTGCCAGCAGTGACCGGGACAGGGCCCCCTCGGGGGAGCAGTACGTC.